The sequence of this T cell receptor beta chain was determined in a study of T cell changes during pregnancy in multiple sclerosis. CDR3 length: 16 amino acids. Per germline, CDR1 SGHDN and CDR2 FVKESK. The V gene end was trimmed by 3 bases and the J gene end by 9 bases; junction bases not matched to a gene: 10. Using immunoSEQ multiplex PCR, the repertoire was profiled, and TCRdb retains in-frame clones only, with some absent. The table records some 77,000 clones, about 92% of them present only once. Sequenced here: peripheral blood, sampled after pregnancy. The origin of this receptor is a female donor in good health, enrolled as a control in a pregnancy study. The chain carries TRBV14 and TRBJ1-6; 8 positions match TRBD1. As DNA, the CDR3 is TGTGCCAGCAGCCATGAGACAGGGGAGGGAAGTTCACCCCTCCACTTT. Protein sequence: CASSHETGEGSSPLHF.